The clone carrying this TCR beta chain was counted ten times or more. As yet, its antigen is unknown. This record comes from a study of blood T cells in healthy people across ages. Study overall: About one barcoded beta molecule was captured per two T cells (by template switching). Points from the study as a whole: No one knew whether donors had CMV, which possibly confounded expanded clonotype changes.

Primed by a sample-barcoded 5' primer and a J-beta primer mix, a second PCR proceeded for 7 to 11 cycles. TCRdb analysed the 5' RACE reads with MiXCR anew, one entry per CDR3 protein. This table holds 950,000 to 1,200,000 distinct CDR3 sequences, 35% to 40% found once. V gave up 1 base and J gave up 2 bases, with 11 bases separating them. Germline assignment: CDR1 SGHVS and CDR2 FNYEAQ. The CDR3 is 15 residues long. The clonotype was recovered from a man between 18 and 35 years old in good health. V and J are TRBV7-6 and TRBJ1-2; no definite D call. Sequenced: blood. The CDR3 bases are TGTGCCAGCAGCTTAGAGTCAGGACTCAACTATGGCTACACCTTC. As protein: CASSLESGLNYGYTF.